Below, 10 T cell receptor beta chains from the same sample are listed, as sequenced in a study of monozygotic twins with inflammatory bowel disease. Reanalyzing the 5' RACE reads, TCRdb keeps one entry per CDR3 protein, without DNA. The sample has 330,000 or so distinct CDR3 sequences. Sequencing input: blood. Receptors were obtained from a human donor with ulcerative colitis or Crohn's disease, or a healthy co-twin of an affected twin (not recorded which).

V is TRBV5-1 and J is TRBJ1-1; TCRdb calls TRBD1, which cannot be checked without DNA. CDR3 length: 14 amino acids. CDR1 is SGHRS and CDR2 is YFSETQ in the germline V gene. The CDR3 sequence: CASSLGGTALEAFF.

This rearrangement joins TRBV5-1 to TRBJ2-6. The CDR3 extends over 16 amino acids. Per germline, CDR1 SGHRS and CDR2 YFSETQ. CDR3 sequence reads: CASSLGHNSGANVLTF.

The chain links TRBV5-6 to TRBJ2-3; with no DNA, the TCRdb D assignment of TRBD1 cannot be verified. Germline V lookup: CDR1 SGHDT, CDR2 YYEEEE. This CDR3 is built from 17 residues. This CDR3 reads CASSLVFGQTGTDTQYF.

This sequence joins TRBV7-2 and TRBJ2-7; lacking DNA, the TRBD2 call made by TCRdb goes unchecked. Germline V gives CDR1 SGHTA, CDR2 FQGNSA. CDR3 size: 15 residues. This CDR3 is CASSFIGTDTYEQYF.

CDR3 region: CASSTRQGVYTGELFF. The chain is built from TRBV7-2 and TRBJ2-2; with no DNA, the TCRdb D assignment of TRBD1 cannot be verified. CDR1 and CDR2 from the germline V gene are SGHTA and FQGNSA. The CDR3 runs to 16 residues.

This chain links TRBV20-1 with TRBJ2-3; the TCRdb call, TRBD1, lacks DNA for checking. The CDR3 covers 13 residues. Germline V gene lookup returns CDR1 DFQATT and CDR2 SNEGSKA (reference sequence). The CDR3 sequence: CSAPWRYTDTQYF.

The gene calls are TRBV7-9 and TRBJ1-1; as DNA is missing, the TRBD1 call by TCRdb cannot be tested. Germline V gives CDR1 SEHNR, CDR2 FQNEAQ (reference sequence). The length of the CDR3 is 14 residues. The CDR3 sequence: CASSSTGFSTEAFF.

The J gene is TRBJ2-1, the V gene TRBV20-1; TCRdb proposes TRBD2, but this gene call is untestable without DNA. The CDR3 loop spans 16 amino acids. Germline V gives CDR1 DFQATT, CDR2 SNEGSKA (reference sequence). The CDR3: CSARGLAGASYNEQFF.

The rearrangement uses TRBV10-3 and TRBJ2-7; absent DNA, TCRdb's TRBD2 call cannot be checked. From germline, CDR1 is ENHRY and CDR2 SYGVKD. The CDR3 contains 14 residues. The CDR3 spells CAISRQGSAYEQYF.

This chain links TRBV20-1 with TRBJ2-1; TCRdb returns TRBD1, unconfirmable since there is no DNA. The length of the CDR3 is 13 residues. Per germline, CDR1 DFQATT and CDR2 SNEGSKA (reference sequence). CDR3: CSAPKTGRNEQFF.